Following are 5 T cell receptor beta chains from one sample sequenced in a study of blood T cell repertoires in COVID-19. Using immunoSEQ multiplex PCR, the repertoire was profiled, and TCRdb retains in-frame clones only, with some absent. The repertoire includes 200,000 to 300,000 clones, more than 65% of them detected once, and around 2.5% sits in the top ten. The sequencing sample was made of peripheral blood. These receptors were taken from a man aged 35 to 55 who had recovered from COVID-19.

The chain links TRBV3-1 (or the pseudogene TRBV3-2) to TRBJ2-2; D is unresolved. CDR3 length: 14 amino acids. Trimming shortened V by 6 bases and J by 1 base, and 9 bases separated the two germline ends. Germline loops: CDR1 LGHDT, CDR2 YNNKEL (reference sequence). The CDR3 DNA reads TGTGCCAGCAGACGTCGAGGGAACACCGGGGAGCTGTTTTTT. Translation: CASRRRGNTGELFF.

This chain links TRBV5-4 with TRBJ1-6; 7 bases match TRBD1. The CDR3 runs to 14 residues. V lost 4 bases, J lost 6 bases, and 4 bases stayed unmatched. The germline V gene has CDR1 SGHNT and CDR2 YYREEE (reference sequence). DNA for the CDR3: TGTGCCAGCAGCCCGGGACAGACTAATTCACCCCTCCACTTT. Translation: CASSPGQTNSPLHF.

This clone was seen once. The chain employs TRBV13 and TRBJ2-7; D is perhaps TRBD2 (5 bases). The germline V and J ends were trimmed by 5 bases and 0 bases, with 11 bases remaining between them. The germline gives CDR1 PRHDT, CDR2 FYEKMQ (reference sequence). The CDR3 length is 14 residues. The CDR3 loop is CASSPGESSYEQYF. CDR3 bases: TGTGCCAGCAGCCCCGGGGAGTCCTCCTACGAGCAGTACTTC.

The chain couples TRBV6-2 or TRBV6-3 to TRBJ2-3, with 13 bases matching TRBD2. Trimming at V came to 5 bases and at J to 2 bases, leaving 4 bases not matched to a gene. Germline-derived CDR1 and CDR2 are MNHEY and SVGEGT. The CDR3 is 16 amino acids. The CDR3 sequence is CASSHGLAGATDTQYF. The CDR3 DNA reads TGTGCCAGCAGTCACGGACTAGCGGGGGCCACAGATACGCAGTATTTT.

CDR3 bases: TGTGCCAGTAGTATGGGACAGCGCTACGAGCAGTACTTC. It specifies CASSMGQRYEQYF. The chain recombines TRBV19 with TRBJ2-7; 7 bases agree with TRBD1. CDR1 is LNHDA, CDR2 SQIVND, per germline (reference sequence). The V gene end was trimmed by 3 bases and the J gene end by 3 bases; junction bases not matched to a gene: 2. The CDR3 extends over 13 amino acids.